One and the same sample provided the 10 T cell receptor beta chains below, sequenced in a study of blood T cell repertoires in COVID-19 (dated by TCRdb to about 2020). The method was the immunoSEQ multiplex PCR assay. This immuneACCESS table, as held by TCRdb, lists in-frame sequences with V and J called but not all clones. Of the missing ones, under half trace to an unresolved V gene in checked studies; the others have no known cause. Here the sample has approximately 97,000 clones; approximately 86% occur a single time. The top ten hold roughly a sixth of the sample. Input material: peripheral blood. These receptors originate from a woman at least 80 years old with acute or convalescent COVID-19.

About this clone: At one end the junction does not follow the germline gene, possibly because of a read error. This sequence joins TRBV11-3 and TRBJ2-4; 7 bases fit TRBD1. This CDR3 comprises 16 residues. CDR1 and CDR2 from the germline V gene are SGHNT and YENEEA. The chain's CDR3 is CASSPIWDSLSDIQYF. CDR3 nucleotide sequence: TGTGCCAGCAGCCCCATCTGGGACAGCCTTAGTGACATTCAGTACTTT. Together with reference TRBV11-3 and TRBJ2-4, the CDR3 gives the full variable domain: EAGVVQSPRYKIIEKKQPVAFWCNPISGHNTLYWYLQNLGQGPELLIRYENEEAVDDSQLPKDRFSAERLKGVDSTLKIQPAELGDSAVYLCASSPIWDSLSDIQYFGAGTRLSVL.

The chain couples TRBV5-4 to TRBJ1-1; possible D gene TRBD1, 6 bases. V shed 6 bases and J shed 0 bases, with 12 bases lying between them. The length of the CDR3 is 14 residues. Germline assignment: CDR1 SGHNT and CDR2 YYREEE (reference sequence). The CDR3: CASNPGHLNTEAFF. The CDR3 DNA is TGTGCCAGCAACCCGGGACACCTGAACACTGAAGCTTTCTTT.

The chain has TRBV5-1 and TRBJ1-6; 7 bases fit TRBD1. The CDR3 has 15 residues. Germline-derived CDR1 and CDR2 are SGHRS and YFSETQ. J gave up 7 bases and V 1 base, and 5 bases lay outside the gene matches. CDR3: CASSLSDRENSPLHF. The DNA for the CDR3 is TGCGCCAGCAGCTTGAGTGACAGGGAAAATTCACCCCTCCACTTT.

This rearrangement joins TRBV23-1 to TRBJ1-4; 10 positions match TRBD1. TRBV23-1 belongs to the ORF category, with a function that is uncertain. CDR3 size: 15 residues. J gave up 8 bases and V 6 bases, and 9 bases lay outside the gene matches. CDR3 sequence: CASSPRTGGNEKLFF. The CDR3 bases are TGCGCCAGCAGCCCCCGGACAGGGGGTAACGAAAAACTGTTTTTT.

The chain links TRBV7-2 to TRBJ2-3; 12 bases line up with TRBD2. The trim removed 5 bases at V and 5 bases at J, leaving 11 bases unmatched. This CDR3 has 17 residues. Per the germline V gene, CDR1 is SGHTA and CDR2 is FQGNSA. The CDR3 DNA reads TGTGCCAGCAGCCCGCAGATCCTAGCGGGGGGGCAAGATACGCAGTATTTT. Translating gives CASSPQILAGGQDTQYF.

A single count supports this clone. The V call is TRBV10-3, the J call TRBJ2-1; D is unclear. V was clipped by 4 bases and J by 3 bases, with 4 bases between them. The germline V gene encodes CDR1 ENHRY and CDR2 SYGVKD. The CDR3 extends over 12 amino acids. The DNA of the CDR3 is TGTGCCATCAGTGGGAGCTACAATGAGCAGTTCTTC. It encodes CAISGSYNEQFF.

V is TRBV6-5 and J is TRBJ2-3; 8 positions match TRBD2. The V gene's germline CDR1 is MNHEY and CDR2 SVGAGI. CDR3 length equals 15 residues. Trimming cost V 4 bases and J 4 bases; bases outside gene matches: 7. The CDR3 DNA follows: TGTGCCAGCAGTTTTCGGACTAGCTTCTCAGATACGCAGTATTTT. Translating it yields CASSFRTSFSDTQYF.

This chain links TRBV2 with TRBJ2-3, with TRBD2 identical over 8 bases. There are 14 residues in the CDR3. V lost 6 bases to trimming and J lost 1 base; unmatched junction nucleotides: 3. Germline V gene sequence: CDR1 SNHLY, CDR2 FYNNEI. Here the CDR3 DNA reads TGTGCCAGCAGACCGACTAGCGGCACAGATACGCAGTATTTT. Translated: CASRPTSGTDTQYF.

The chain has TRBV5-1 and TRBJ1-1; D gene uncertain. Between the trimmed V and J ends, which lost 3 bases and 1 base, there was a span of 7 bases. The CDR3 has 13 amino acids. Germline V lookup: CDR1 SGHRS, CDR2 YFSETQ. The CDR3 nucleotides read TGCGCCAGCAGCTACGACTCGAACACTGAAGCTTTCTTT. Translating gives CASSYDSNTEAFF.

The chain recombines TRBV5-1 with TRBJ2-2, with 9 bases lining up with TRBD1. The CDR3 is 18 amino acids. Germline CDR1 is SGHRS and CDR2 is YFSETQ. The trim removed 0 bases at V and 4 bases at J, leaving 10 bases unmatched. The CDR3 coding sequence is TGCGCCAGCAGCTTGGGGACAGGGGCGGGAAGAGGCACCGGGGAGCTGTTTTTT. Translating it yields CASSLGTGAGRGTGELFF.